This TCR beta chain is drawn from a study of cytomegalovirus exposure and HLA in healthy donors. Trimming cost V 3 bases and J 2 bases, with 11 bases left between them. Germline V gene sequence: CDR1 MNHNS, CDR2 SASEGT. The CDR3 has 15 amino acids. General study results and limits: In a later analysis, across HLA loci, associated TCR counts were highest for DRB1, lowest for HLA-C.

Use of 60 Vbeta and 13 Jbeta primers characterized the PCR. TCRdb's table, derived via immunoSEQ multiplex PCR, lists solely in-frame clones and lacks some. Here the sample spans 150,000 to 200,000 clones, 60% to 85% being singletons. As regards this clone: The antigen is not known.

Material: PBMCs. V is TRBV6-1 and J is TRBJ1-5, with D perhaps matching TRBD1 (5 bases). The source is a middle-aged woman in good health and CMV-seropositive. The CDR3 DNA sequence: TGTGCCAGCAGTGAGGAGGGGATACGCAATCAGCCCCAGCATTTT. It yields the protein CASSEEGIRNQPQHF.